These 25 T cell receptor beta chains came from one sample sequenced in a study of beta chain features in type 1 diabetes. General study points: Moderate but significant shortening of TCRB CDR3s was recorded in all four CD4+ subsets from Type 1 diabetes patients.

Every isolated RNA sample was fully reverse transcribed, so sequencing captured expressed TCRB transcripts. Measured with immunoSEQ multiplex PCR; TCRdb has only the in-frame clones, and not every one. The sample yields about 700,000 clones, around an eighth seen once. The antigens for these receptors are not known. What was sequenced was naive CD4+ T cells from blood. These receptors all come from a young man with type 1 diabetes.

The chain combines TRBV7-2 with TRBJ2-2; the D is unclear. This CDR3 is 16 amino acids long. Germline lookup yields CDR1 SGHTA and CDR2 FQGNSA. V lost 3 bases and J 4 bases, leaving 15 bases between the germline ends. Written as DNA, the CDR3 is TGTGCCAGCAGCTTGTTATCGTCTAGTCTCACCGGGGAGCTGTTTTTT. Translation: CASSLLSSSLTGELFF.

The chain combines TRBV2 with TRBJ1-1; D remains unclear. Per germline, CDR1 SNHLY and CDR2 FYNNEI. CDR3 length equals 11 residues. V lost 5 bases and J lost 7, with 8 bases in between. CDR3 DNA sequence: TGTGCCAGCAGTCGTTTAAATGAAGCTTTCTTT. The encoded protein is CASSRLNEAFF.

The gene calls are TRBV2 and TRBJ1-4; TRBD1 matches at 8 bases. V shed 6 bases, J shed 8 bases, and the junction held 8 bases outside the gene matches. CDR3 length: 14 residues. The germline gives CDR1 SNHLY, CDR2 FYNNEI. The CDR3 sequence is CASSEQGVGEKLFF. For the CDR3, the DNA is TGTGCCAGCAGCGAACAGGGGGTCGGGGAAAAACTGTTTTTT.

This clone was counted only a few times. V and J are TRBV30 and TRBJ2-3; weak D call: TRBD2 (5 bases). V lost 5 bases to trimming and J lost 1 base, with 13 bases between them. The CDR3 is 14 residues long. Germline-derived CDR1 and CDR2 are GTSNPN and SVGIG (reference sequence). CDR3 residues: CAWDRGLRTDTQYF. CDR3 bases: TGTGCCTGGGATCGAGGACTTCGCACAGATACGCAGTATTTT.

This clone was found a few times. The J gene is TRBJ1-2, the V gene TRBV28; D might be TRBD1 (5 bases). This CDR3 has 14 residues. The V end was cut by 2 bases, the J end by 3 bases, with 10 bases between. Per the germline V gene, CDR1 is MDHEN and CDR2 is SYDVKM. CDR3 loop: CASSLLDRYYGYTF. The CDR3, as DNA: TGTGCCAGCAGTTTACTCGACAGATACTATGGCTACACCTTC.

The chain combines TRBV4-1 with TRBJ1-6, with D tentatively TRBD1 (5 bases). Trimming took 1 base from V and 4 from J, leaving 11 bases between them. Germline V gene sequence: CDR1 MGHRA, CDR2 YSYEKL. The CDR3 consists of 16 residues. The CDR3 is CASSQGAGRYNSPLHF. The CDR3 DNA reads TGCGCCAGCAGCCAAGGGGCAGGGAGGTATAATTCACCCCTCCACTTT.

A few counts support this clone. The chain is built from TRBV7-6 and TRBJ2-1; TRBD1 aligns across 8 bases. From germline, CDR1 is SGHVS and CDR2 FNYEAQ. J was trimmed by 0 bases and V by 5 bases; bases with no gene match: 0. This CDR3 is 14 amino acids long. The CDR3 DNA reads TGTGCCAGCAGCACAGGGGGCTCCTACAATGAGCAGTTCTTC. Translated, it gives CASSTGGSYNEQFF. The complete variable domain, with remaining parts taken from reference TRBV7-6 and TRBJ2-1, reads GAGVSQSPRYKVTKRGQDVALRCDPISGHVSLYWYRQALGQGPEFLTYFNYEAQQDKSGLPNDRFSAERPEGSISTLTIQRTEQRDSAMYRCASSTGGSYNEQFFGPGTRLTVL.

This clone was seen a few times. This rearrangement joins TRBV2 to TRBJ1-2; 11 bases match TRBD1. The CDR3 sequence is 14 residues long. V shed 3 bases and J 6 bases; nucleotides not matched to a gene: 3. Per the germline V gene, CDR1 is SNHLY and CDR2 is FYNNEI. DNA for the CDR3: TGTGCCAGCAGTGACAGGACAGGGGGCGATGGCTACACCTTC. Translated, it gives CASSDRTGGDGYTF.

This CDR3 reads CAWSVQGGANEKLFF. The CDR3 DNA reads as TGTGCCTGGAGTGTACAGGGGGGAGCTAATGAAAAACTGTTTTTT. The gene calls are TRBV30 and TRBJ1-4; 8 bases are a match to TRBD1. The CDR3 has 15 amino acids. The trim removed 0 bases at V and 3 bases at J, leaving 3 bases unmatched. Germline CDR1 is GTSNPN and CDR2 is SVGIG (reference sequence). The complete variable domain, with remaining parts taken from reference TRBV30 and TRBJ1-4, reads SQTIHQWPATLVQPVGSPLSLECTVEGTSNPNLYWYRQAAGRGLQLLFYSVGIGQISSEVPQNLSASRPQDRQFILSSKKLLLSDSGFYLCAWSVQGGANEKLFFGSGTQLSVL.

A few counts support this clone. This sample includes further DNA sequences coding for the same CDR3. This chain connects TRBV11-1 to TRBJ2-1; D might be TRBD2 (5 bases). CDR3 length: 16 residues. Germline values: CDR1 SGHAT, CDR2 FQDESV (reference sequence). The V gene lost 5 bases and the J gene lost 6 bases, with 20 bases spanning the gap. The CDR3 loop reads CASSPGYGPTANEQFF. The CDR3 coding sequence is TGTGCCAGCAGCCCGGGGTATGGGCCTACCGCCAATGAGCAGTTCTTC.

The rearrangement uses TRBV9 and TRBJ1-2; weak D call: TRBD1 (6 bases). The CDR3 length is 15 residues. CDR1 is SGDLS and CDR2 is YYNGEE in the germline V gene. The V end was cut by 5 bases, the J end by 5 bases, with 19 bases between. CDR3 sequence reads: CASRVGTGSEYGYTF. CDR3 in DNA: TGTGCCAGCAGGGTCGGAACAGGGTCGGAGTATGGCTACACCTTC.

The chain joins TRBV10-3 to TRBJ2-2, with 8 bases identical to TRBD2. V gave up 10 bases and J gave up 0 bases; unmatched junction bases: 16. This CDR3 is built from 18 residues. CDR1 and CDR2 from the germline V gene are ENHRY and SYGVKD. The CDR3 reads CATVLGGAGETNTGELFF. CDR3 DNA: TGTGCCACCGTACTCGGAGGAGCGGGGGAGACGAACACCGGGGAGCTGTTTTTT.

In its sample, this clone was seen a few times. The V gene is TRBV30, the J gene TRBJ2-2, with D maybe TRBD1 (5 bases). V was pared by 2 bases and J by 5 bases, with 12 bases between. The CDR3 runs 14 residues. The germline V gene encodes CDR1 GTSNPN and CDR2 SVGIG (reference sequence). DNA for the CDR3: TGTGCCTGGAGTAGCCAGGGAAGAACCGGGGAGCTGTTTTTT. Translating it yields CAWSSQGRTGELFF.

The CDR3 DNA is TGTGCCAGCAGCTCCGCCGGAGGCAGGCGGGAGACCCAGTACTTC. It codes for CASSSAGGRRETQYF. The chain uses TRBV7-9 and TRBJ2-5, with D possibly TRBD2 on 5 matching bases. V lost 4 bases and J 5 bases, leaving 17 bases between the germline ends. Germline V gene sequence: CDR1 SEHNR, CDR2 FQNEAQ (reference sequence). The CDR3 is 15 residues long.

This clone has just a few counts. V is TRBV7-9 and J is TRBJ2-2, with unresolved D. Trimming removed 8 bases from V and 7 bases from J, with 14 bases in between. The CDR3 has 13 amino acids. Germline-derived CDR1 and CDR2 are SEHNR and FQNEAQ (reference sequence). CDR3 nucleotide sequence: TGTGCCAGCTCCCTCGTTGAAAGCGGGGAGCTGTTTTTT. It is translated as CASSLVESGELFF. The full variable domain, its missing parts supplied by reference TRBV7-9 and TRBJ2-2, is DTGVSQNPRHKITKRGQNVTFRCDPISEHNRLYWYRQTLGQGPEFLTYFQNEAQLEKSRLLSDRFSAERPKGSFSTLEIQRTEQGDSAMYLCASSLVESGELFFGEGSRLTVL.

This chain connects TRBV30 to TRBJ2-6, with D possibly being TRBD1 (5 bases). Trimming took 4 bases from V and 0 from J, leaving 10 bases between them. This CDR3 has 15 residues. Germline-derived CDR1 and CDR2 are GTSNPN and SVGIG (reference sequence). The CDR3 here is CAWNRQNSGANVLTF. The CDR3, as DNA: TGTGCCTGGAACAGACAGAACTCTGGGGCCAACGTCCTGACTTTC.

This clone occurred a few times. The rearrangement uses TRBV14 and TRBJ2-2; D call uncertain. V was clipped by 4 bases and J by 0 bases, with 9 bases between them. The germline gives CDR1 SGHDN, CDR2 FVKESK. This CDR3 region has 15 residues. CDR3 in DNA: TGTGCCAGCAGCCCGGAGTTTACGAACACCGGGGAGCTGTTTTTT. Amino acid sequence: CASSPEFTNTGELFF.

This clone was observed a handful of times. The chain links TRBV5-1 to TRBJ2-6, with D possibly being TRBD1 (5 bases). From germline, CDR1 is SGHRS and CDR2 YFSETQ. The CDR3 is 19 amino acids. The V end lost 4 bases, the J end lost 1 base, and 21 bases lay between the germline ends. CDR3 in DNA: TGCGCCAGCAGCCCCAGCCCCCTGACAGACCTATCTGGGGCCAACGTCCTGACTTTC. Translation gives CASSPSPLTDLSGANVLTF.

The rearrangement joins TRBV13 to TRBJ1-3; D is perhaps TRBD1 (5 bases). Looked up from germline, CDR1 is PRHDT and CDR2 is FYEKMQ (reference sequence). The CDR3 consists of 16 residues. Trimming took 0 bases from V and 4 from J, leaving 13 bases between them. The CDR3 region is CASSLGGRVTGNTIYF. CDR3 sequence (DNA): TGTGCCAGCAGCTTAGGGGGGCGAGTGACGGGAAACACCATATATTTT.

This clone showed up just a few times. The V call is TRBV11-2, the J call TRBJ2-1, with 8 bases aligning to TRBD2. The CDR3 spans 18 residues. Trimming cost V 2 bases and J 8 bases; bases outside gene matches: 17. Germline CDR1 is SGHAT and CDR2 is FQNNGV. This CDR3 reads CASSLTRTLVVGGDEQFF. CDR3 bases: TGTGCCAGCAGCTTAACCCGAACCCTGGTGGTCGGGGGGGATGAGCAGTTCTTC.

This clone was observed a few times. The chain recombines TRBV15 with TRBJ1-2, with 8 bases matching TRBD1. CDR1 and CDR2 from the germline V gene are LNHNV and YYDKDF (reference sequence). The CDR3 loop spans 15 amino acids. V was clipped by 5 bases and J by 5 bases; unmatched bases: 10. CDR3 nucleotide sequence: TGTGCCACCAGCGGACAGGGTCGCGGGGGGTATGGCTACACCTTC. Translation gives CATSGQGRGGYGYTF.

V and J are TRBV2 and TRBJ2-3; D is unresolved. Germline CDR1 and CDR2: SNHLY and FYNNEI. The CDR3 is made up of 14 amino acids. With 0 bases removed from V and 3 bases from J, the gap between germline ends came to 7 bases. This CDR3 is CASSEALPTDTQYF. Here the CDR3 DNA reads TGTGCCAGCAGTGAAGCGCTTCCGACAGATACGCAGTATTTT.

The chain couples TRBV11-1 to TRBJ1-1; D may be TRBD1 (5 bases). Trimming removed 5 bases at V and 3 bases at J, with 10 bases between. The CDR3 spans 13 residues. Per germline, CDR1 SGHAT and CDR2 FQDESV (reference sequence). The chain's CDR3 is CASSLVGDTEAFF. In nucleotides, the CDR3 is TGTGCCAGCAGCCTCGTAGGGGACACTGAAGCTTTCTTT.

This clone came up a few times. The chain employs TRBV27 and TRBJ2-1; D is perhaps TRBD1 or TRBD2 (5 bases each). There are 16 residues in the CDR3. V lost 3 bases to trimming and J lost 4 bases, with 16 bases between them. Germline CDR1 and CDR2: MNHEY and SMNVEV (reference sequence). The CDR3 nucleotides read TGTGCCAGCAGTTTGTTCCCGGGACCGCTATACAATGAGCAGTTCTTC. It translates to CASSLFPGPLYNEQFF.

The chain combines TRBV19 with TRBJ2-7, with 7 bases matching TRBD2. With 7 bases clipped from V and 2 bases from J, the junction kept 11 bases outside the gene matches. Germline CDR1 LNHDA, CDR2 SQIVND (reference sequence). The CDR3 consists of 15 residues. The chain's CDR3 is CASMGGTASTYEQYF. The CDR3 DNA reads TGTGCCAGTATGGGGGGGACGGCTTCCACCTACGAGCAGTACTTC.